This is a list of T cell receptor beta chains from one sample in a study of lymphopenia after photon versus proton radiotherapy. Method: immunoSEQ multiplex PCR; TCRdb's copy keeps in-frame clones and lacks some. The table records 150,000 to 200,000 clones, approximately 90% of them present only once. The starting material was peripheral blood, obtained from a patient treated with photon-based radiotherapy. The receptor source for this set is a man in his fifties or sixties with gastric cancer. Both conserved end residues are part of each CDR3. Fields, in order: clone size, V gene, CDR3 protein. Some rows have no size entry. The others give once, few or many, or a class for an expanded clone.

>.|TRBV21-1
CASSKVWTLEATEQFF
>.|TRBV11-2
CASSLPGREDVELFF
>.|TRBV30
CAWSGDRGTDTQYF
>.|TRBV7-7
CASSPGWSSYNEQFF
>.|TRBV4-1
CASSQDRGGPFYNEQFF
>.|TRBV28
CASSSPARNTEAFF
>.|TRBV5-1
CASGSTGPYEQYF
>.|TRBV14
CASSQPGRFVRYF
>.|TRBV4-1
CASSQERAVDEQFF
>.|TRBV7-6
CASSSQGAETQYF
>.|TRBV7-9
CASSLAGGLADNEQFF
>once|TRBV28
CASSTPGGSGYTF
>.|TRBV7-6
CASSLWDSLPSYEQYF
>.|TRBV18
CASSPPSPYNEQFF
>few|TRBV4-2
CASSQGGSGNQPQHF
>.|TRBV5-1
CATGTGADTQYF
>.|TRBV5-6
CASSRLQETFNYGYTF
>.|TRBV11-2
CASSLRQGVVSYTF
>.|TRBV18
CASSPALKETQYF
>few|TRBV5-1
CASSLGTLNTEAFF
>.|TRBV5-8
CASSAPTGRSSTDTQYF